This T cell receptor (beta chain) was retrieved from a study of cytomegalovirus exposure and HLA in healthy donors. Sequencing used immunoSEQ multiplex PCR; TCRdb keeps in-frame clones, though not all of them. The table lists about 150,000 clones, less than 90% of them singletons. V shed 10 bases and J shed 6 bases, with 18 bases lying between them. This CDR3 has 14 amino acids. Germline-derived CDR1 and CDR2 are LGHNT and FRNRAP. The sequence was collected from a man aged 18 to 29 in good health and CMV-seropositive. The sample comprised PBMCs. The chain combines TRBV12-5 with TRBJ2-2; D is undetermined. The CDR3 DNA is TGTGCTACACGACTTACCGGGTCCCCCGGGGAGCTGTTTTTT. It translates to CATRLTGSPGELFF.